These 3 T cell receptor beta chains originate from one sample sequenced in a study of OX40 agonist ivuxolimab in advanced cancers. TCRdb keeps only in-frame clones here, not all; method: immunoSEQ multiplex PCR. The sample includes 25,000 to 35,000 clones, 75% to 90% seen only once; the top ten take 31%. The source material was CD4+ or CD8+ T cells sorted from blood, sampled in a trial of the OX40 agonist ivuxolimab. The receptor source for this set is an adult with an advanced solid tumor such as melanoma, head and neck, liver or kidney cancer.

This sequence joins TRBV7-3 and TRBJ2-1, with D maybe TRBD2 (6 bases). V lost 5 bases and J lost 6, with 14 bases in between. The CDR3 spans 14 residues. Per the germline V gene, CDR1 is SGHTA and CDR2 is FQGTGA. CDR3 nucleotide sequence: TGTGCCAGCAGCCTTTACGGGCGGGGCAATGAGCAGTTCTTC. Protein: CASSLYGRGNEQFF.

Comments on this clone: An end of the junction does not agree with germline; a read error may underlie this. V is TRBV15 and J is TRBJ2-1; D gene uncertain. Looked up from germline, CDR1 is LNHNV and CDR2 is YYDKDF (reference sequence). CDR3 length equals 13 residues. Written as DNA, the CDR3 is TGTGCCACCAGCGCGAGCTGGTTGGGTGAGCAGCTCTTC. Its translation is CATSASWLGEQLF.

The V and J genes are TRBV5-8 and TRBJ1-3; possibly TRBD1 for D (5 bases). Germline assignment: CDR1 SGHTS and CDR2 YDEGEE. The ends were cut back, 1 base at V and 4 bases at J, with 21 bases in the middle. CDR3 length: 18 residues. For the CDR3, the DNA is TGTGCCAGCAGCTTGCCGGGCGCAGGGACGATGGGCGGAAACACCATATATTTT. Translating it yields CASSLPGAGTMGGNTIYF.